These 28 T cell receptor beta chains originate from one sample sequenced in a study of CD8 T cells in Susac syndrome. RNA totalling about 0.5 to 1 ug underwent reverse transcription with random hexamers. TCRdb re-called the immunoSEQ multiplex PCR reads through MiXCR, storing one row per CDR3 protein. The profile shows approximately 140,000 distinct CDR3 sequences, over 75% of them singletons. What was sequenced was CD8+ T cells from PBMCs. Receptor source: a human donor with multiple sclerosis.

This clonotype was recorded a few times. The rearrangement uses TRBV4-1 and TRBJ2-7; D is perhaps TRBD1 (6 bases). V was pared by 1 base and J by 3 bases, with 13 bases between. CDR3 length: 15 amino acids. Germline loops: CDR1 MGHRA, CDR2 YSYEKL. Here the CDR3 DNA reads TGCGCCAGCAGCCAAGCGAAGGGGGTTTTCTACGAGCAGTACTTC. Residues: CASSQAKGVFYEQYF.

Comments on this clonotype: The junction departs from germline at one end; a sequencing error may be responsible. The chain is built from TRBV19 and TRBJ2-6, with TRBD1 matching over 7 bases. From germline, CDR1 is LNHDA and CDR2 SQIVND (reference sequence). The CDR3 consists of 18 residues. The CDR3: CATLGDPLDRVGANVLIF. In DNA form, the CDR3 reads TGTGCCACCCTGGGGGATCCACTCGACAGGGTTGGGGCCAACGTCCTGATTTTC.

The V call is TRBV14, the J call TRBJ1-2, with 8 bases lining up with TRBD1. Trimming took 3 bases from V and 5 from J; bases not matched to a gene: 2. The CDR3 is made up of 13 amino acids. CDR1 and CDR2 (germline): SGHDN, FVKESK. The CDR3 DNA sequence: TGTGCCAGCAGCCATACAGGGGGGTATGGCTACACCTTC. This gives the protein CASSHTGGYGYTF.

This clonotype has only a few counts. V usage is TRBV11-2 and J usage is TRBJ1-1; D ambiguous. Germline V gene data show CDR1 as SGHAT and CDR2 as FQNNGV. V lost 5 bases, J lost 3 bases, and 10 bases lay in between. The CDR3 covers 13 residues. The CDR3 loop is CASSPDSHTEAFF. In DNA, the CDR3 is TGTGCCAGCAGCCCCGATTCCCACACTGAAGCTTTCTTT.

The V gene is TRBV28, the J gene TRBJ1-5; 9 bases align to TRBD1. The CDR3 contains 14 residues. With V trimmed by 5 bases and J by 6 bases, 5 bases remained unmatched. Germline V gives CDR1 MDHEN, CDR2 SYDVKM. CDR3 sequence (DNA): TGTGCCAGCAGTCCCCGGACAGGGGTTCAGCCCCAGCATTTT. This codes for CASSPRTGVQPQHF.

The CDR3 protein is CASSLVLRTYEQYF. Written as DNA, the CDR3 is TGTGCCAGCAGTTTAGTACTACGTACCTACGAGCAGTACTTC. The J gene is TRBJ2-7, the V gene TRBV28; D remains ambiguous. CDR1 and CDR2 from the germline V gene are MDHEN and SYDVKM. V shed 2 bases and J shed 2 bases, with 10 bases lying between them. This CDR3 has 14 residues.

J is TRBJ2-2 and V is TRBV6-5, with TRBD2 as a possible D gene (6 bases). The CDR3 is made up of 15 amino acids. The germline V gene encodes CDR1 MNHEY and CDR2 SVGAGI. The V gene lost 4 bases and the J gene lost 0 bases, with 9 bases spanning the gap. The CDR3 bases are TGTGCCAGCAGTTCGCCGGGAGCGAACACCGGGGAGCTGTTTTTT. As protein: CASSSPGANTGELFF.

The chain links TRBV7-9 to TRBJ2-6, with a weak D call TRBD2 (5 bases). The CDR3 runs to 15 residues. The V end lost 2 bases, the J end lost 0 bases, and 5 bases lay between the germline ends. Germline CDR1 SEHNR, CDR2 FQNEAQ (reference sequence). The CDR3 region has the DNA TGTGCCAGCAGCTTACGGGACTCTGGGGCCAACGTCCTGACTTTC. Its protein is CASSLRDSGANVLTF.

Here the CDR3 reads CASSITLAPDTQYF. The CDR3 DNA follows: TGTGCCAGCAGCATCACACTAGCCCCAGATACGCAGTATTTT. V is TRBV5-4 and J is TRBJ2-3, with D possibly being TRBD2 (6 bases). Germline CDR1 SGHNT, CDR2 YYREEE (reference sequence). Between the trimmed V and J ends, which lost 4 bases and 4 bases, there was a span of 13 bases. The CDR3 contains 14 residues. The entire variable domain, with the rest obtained from reference TRBV5-4 and TRBJ2-3, is as follows: ETGVTQSPTHLIKTRGQQVTLRCSSQSGHNTVSWYQQALGQGPQFIFQYYREEENGRGNFPPRFSGLQFPNYSSELNVNALELDDSALYLCASSITLAPDTQYFGPGTRLTVL.

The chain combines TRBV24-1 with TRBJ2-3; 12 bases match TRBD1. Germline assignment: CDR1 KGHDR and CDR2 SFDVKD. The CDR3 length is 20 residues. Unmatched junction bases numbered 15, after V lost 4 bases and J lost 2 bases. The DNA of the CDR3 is TGTGCCACCAGTGACGGGACAGGGGGCACACGGGGATTGCACACAGATACGCAGTATTTT. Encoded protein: CATSDGTGGTRGLHTDTQYF.

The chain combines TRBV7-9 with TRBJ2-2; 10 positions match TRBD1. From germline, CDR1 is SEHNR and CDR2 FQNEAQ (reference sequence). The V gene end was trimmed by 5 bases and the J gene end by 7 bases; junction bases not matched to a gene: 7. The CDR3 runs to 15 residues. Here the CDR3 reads CASSPSGTGVGELFF. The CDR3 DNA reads TGTGCCAGCAGCCCCTCCGGGACAGGGGTCGGGGAGCTGTTTTTT.

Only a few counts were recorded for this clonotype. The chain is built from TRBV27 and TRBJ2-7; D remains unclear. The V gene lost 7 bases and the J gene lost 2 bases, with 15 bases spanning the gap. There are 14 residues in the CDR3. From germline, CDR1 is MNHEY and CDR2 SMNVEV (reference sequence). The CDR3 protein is CASTPLLKPYEQYF. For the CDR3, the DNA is TGTGCCAGCACTCCACTACTCAAACCCTACGAGCAGTACTTC.

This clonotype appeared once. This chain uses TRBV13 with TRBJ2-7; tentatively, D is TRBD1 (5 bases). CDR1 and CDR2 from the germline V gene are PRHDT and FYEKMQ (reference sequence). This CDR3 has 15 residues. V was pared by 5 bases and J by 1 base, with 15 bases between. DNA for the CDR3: TGTGCCAGCAGCCCGTCGACAGCGAGGTCCTACGAGCAGTACTTC. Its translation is CASSPSTARSYEQYF. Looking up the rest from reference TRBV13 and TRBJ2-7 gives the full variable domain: AAGVIQSPRHLIKEKRETATLKCYPIPRHDTVYWYQQGPGQDPQFLISFYEKMQSDKGSIPDRFSAQQFSDYHSELNMSSLELGDSALYFCASSPSTARSYEQYFGPGTRLTVT.

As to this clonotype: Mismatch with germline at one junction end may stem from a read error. CDR3 bases: TGCACCAGCAGCCCAGGGAGGGGCAAGTATGGCTACACCTTC. Translated, it gives CTSSPGRGKYGYTF. The rearrangement uses TRBV5-1 and TRBJ1-2; a possible D gene is TRBD1 (5 bases). The CDR3 runs 14 residues. Germline V gene data show CDR1 as SGHRS and CDR2 as YFSETQ.

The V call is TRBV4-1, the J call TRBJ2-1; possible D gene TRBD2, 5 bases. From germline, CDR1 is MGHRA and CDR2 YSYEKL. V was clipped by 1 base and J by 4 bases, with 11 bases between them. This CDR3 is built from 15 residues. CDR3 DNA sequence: TGCGCCAGCAGCCAAGGTAATAGCGAATACAATGAGCAGTTCTTC. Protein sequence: CASSQGNSEYNEQFF.

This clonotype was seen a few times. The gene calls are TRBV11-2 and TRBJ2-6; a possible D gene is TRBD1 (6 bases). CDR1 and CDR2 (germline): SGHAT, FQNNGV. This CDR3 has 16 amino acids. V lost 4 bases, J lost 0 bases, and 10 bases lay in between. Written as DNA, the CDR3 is TGTGCCAGCAGCTACAGGGAGAGCTCTGGGGCCAACGTCCTGACTTTC. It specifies CASSYRESSGANVLTF.

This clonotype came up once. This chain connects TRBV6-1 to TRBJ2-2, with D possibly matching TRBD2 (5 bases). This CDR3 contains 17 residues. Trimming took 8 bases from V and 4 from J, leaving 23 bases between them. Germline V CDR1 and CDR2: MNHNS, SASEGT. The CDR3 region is CASCLIIERGSTGELFF. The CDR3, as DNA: TGTGCCAGCTGCTTAATAATAGAACGAGGGAGCACCGGGGAGCTGTTTTTT.

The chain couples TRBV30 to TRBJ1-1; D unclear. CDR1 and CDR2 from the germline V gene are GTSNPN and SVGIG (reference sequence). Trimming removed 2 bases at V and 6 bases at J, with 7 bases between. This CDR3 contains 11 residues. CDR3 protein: CAWSPGSEAFF. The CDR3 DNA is TGTGCCTGGAGTCCCGGTTCTGAAGCTTTCTTT.

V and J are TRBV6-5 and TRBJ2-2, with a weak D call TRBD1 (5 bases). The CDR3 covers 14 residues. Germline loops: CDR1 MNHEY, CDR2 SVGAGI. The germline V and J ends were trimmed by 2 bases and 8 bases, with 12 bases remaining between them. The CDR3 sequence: CASSYERGAGELFF. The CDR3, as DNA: TGTGCCAGCAGTTACGAAAGGGGCGCTGGGGAGCTGTTTTTT.

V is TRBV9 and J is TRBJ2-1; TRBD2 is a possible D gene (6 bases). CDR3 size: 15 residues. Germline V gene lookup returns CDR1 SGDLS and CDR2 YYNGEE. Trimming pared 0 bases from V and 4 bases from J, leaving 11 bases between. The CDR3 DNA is TGTGCCAGCAGCGTAGAGGCCGGGGGATACAATGAGCAGTTCTTC. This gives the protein CASSVEAGGYNEQFF.

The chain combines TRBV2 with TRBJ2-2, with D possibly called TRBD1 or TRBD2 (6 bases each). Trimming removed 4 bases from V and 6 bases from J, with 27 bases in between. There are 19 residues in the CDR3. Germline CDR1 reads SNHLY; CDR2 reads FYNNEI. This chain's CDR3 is CASSVHSWGAGERPGELFF. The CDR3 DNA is TGTGCCAGCAGTGTACACAGCTGGGGGGCCGGGGAGAGACCCGGGGAGCTGTTTTTT.

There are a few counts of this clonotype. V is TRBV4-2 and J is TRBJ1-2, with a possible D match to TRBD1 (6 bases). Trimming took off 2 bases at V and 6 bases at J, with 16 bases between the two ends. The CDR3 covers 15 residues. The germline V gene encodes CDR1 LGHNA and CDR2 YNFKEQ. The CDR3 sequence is CASSQSPRGMDGYTF. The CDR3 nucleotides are TGTGCCAGCAGCCAATCCCCCAGGGGTATGGATGGCTACACCTTC.

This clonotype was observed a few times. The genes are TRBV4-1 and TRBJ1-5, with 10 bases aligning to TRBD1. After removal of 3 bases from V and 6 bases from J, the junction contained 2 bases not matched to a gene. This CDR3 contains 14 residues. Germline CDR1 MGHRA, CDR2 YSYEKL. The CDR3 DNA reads TGCGCCAGCAGCCAGGGGACAGGGGTTCAGCCCCAGCATTTT. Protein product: CASSQGTGVQPQHF.

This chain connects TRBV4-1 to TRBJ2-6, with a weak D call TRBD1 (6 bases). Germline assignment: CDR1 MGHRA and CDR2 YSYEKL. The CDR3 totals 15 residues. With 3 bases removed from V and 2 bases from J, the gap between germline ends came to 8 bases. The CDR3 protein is CASSHGTTGANVLTF. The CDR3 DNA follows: TGCGCCAGCAGCCACGGGACAACTGGGGCCAACGTCCTGACTTTC.

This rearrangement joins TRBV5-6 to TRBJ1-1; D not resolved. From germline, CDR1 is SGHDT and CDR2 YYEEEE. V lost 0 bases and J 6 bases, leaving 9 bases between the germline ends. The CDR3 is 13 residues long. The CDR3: CASSLGAVAEAFF. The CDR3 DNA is TGTGCCAGCAGCTTGGGAGCGGTCGCTGAAGCTTTCTTT.

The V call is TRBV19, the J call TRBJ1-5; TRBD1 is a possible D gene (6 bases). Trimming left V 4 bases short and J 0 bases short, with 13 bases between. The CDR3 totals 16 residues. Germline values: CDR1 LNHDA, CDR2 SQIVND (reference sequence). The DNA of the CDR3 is TGTGCCAGTAGTAGGGGGGCCGGTCGTAGCAATCAGCCCCAGCATTTT. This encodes CASSRGAGRSNQPQHF.

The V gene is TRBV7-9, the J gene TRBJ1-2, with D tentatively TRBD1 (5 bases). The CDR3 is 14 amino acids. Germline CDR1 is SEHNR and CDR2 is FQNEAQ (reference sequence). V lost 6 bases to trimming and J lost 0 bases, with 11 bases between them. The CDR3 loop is CASSPGGSNYGYTF. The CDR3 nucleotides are TGTGCCAGCAGTCCGGGGGGTTCTAACTATGGCTACACCTTC. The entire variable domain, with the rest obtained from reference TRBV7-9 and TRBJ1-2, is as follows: DTGVSQNPRHKITKRGQNVTFRCDPISEHNRLYWYRQTLGQGPEFLTYFQNEAQLEKSRLLSDRFSAERPKGSFSTLEIQRTEQGDSAMYLCASSPGGSNYGYTFGSGTRLTVV.

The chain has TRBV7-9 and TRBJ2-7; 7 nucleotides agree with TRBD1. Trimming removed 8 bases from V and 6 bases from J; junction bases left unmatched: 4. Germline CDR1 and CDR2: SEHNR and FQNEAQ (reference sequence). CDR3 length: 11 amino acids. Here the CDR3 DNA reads TGTGCCAGCCAAGACAGGGCCGAGCAGTACTTC. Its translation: CASQDRAEQYF. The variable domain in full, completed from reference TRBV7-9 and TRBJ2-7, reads DTGVSQNPRHKITKRGQNVTFRCDPISEHNRLYWYRQTLGQGPEFLTYFQNEAQLEKSRLLSDRFSAERPKGSFSTLEIQRTEQGDSAMYLCASQDRAEQYFGPGTRLTVT.